A single sample gave rise to the 26 T cell receptor beta chains below, sequenced in a study of blood T cell repertoires in COVID-19. Assay used: immunoSEQ multiplex PCR; TCRdb lists only in-frame clones, some missing. The sample has approximately 85,000 clones, roughly four fifths seen once. Sequencing used peripheral blood. The source is a human donor in a cohort sampled during active COVID-19.

The CDR3 loop reads CASSPRVANTGELFF. CDR3 in DNA: TGTGCCAGCAGCCCCAGGGTCGCGAACACCGGGGAGCTGTTTTTT. V gene TRBV11-2 combines with J gene TRBJ2-2; maybe TRBD1 (5 bases). The V gene lost 5 bases and the J gene lost 0 bases, with 10 bases spanning the gap. This CDR3 region has 15 residues. The germline V gene encodes CDR1 SGHAT and CDR2 FQNNGV.

The rearrangement links TRBV7-3 to TRBJ2-5, with a weak D call TRBD2 (5 bases). V lost 5 bases and J lost 1, with 14 bases in between. CDR1 and CDR2 (germline): SGHTA, FQGTGA. This CDR3 has 15 amino acids. Here the CDR3 DNA reads TGTGCCAGCAGCCCGCTCGGGGTAGCCCAAGAGACCCAGTACTTC. This translates into CASSPLGVAQETQYF. Full variable domain (rest looked up from reference TRBV7-3 and TRBJ2-5): GAGVSQTPSNKVTEKGKYVELRCDPISGHTALYWYRQSLGQGPEFLIYFQGTGAADDSGLPNDRFFAVRPEGSVSTLKIQRTERGDSAVYLCASSPLGVAQETQYFGPGTRLLVL.

The V gene is TRBV24-1, the J gene TRBJ2-3; 12 bases map to TRBD2. Trimming at V came to 5 bases and at J to 0 bases, leaving 8 bases not matched to a gene. Looked up from germline, CDR1 is KGHDR and CDR2 is SFDVKD. The CDR3 totals 18 residues. CDR3 residues: CATSGPSGGAWSTDTQYF. The CDR3 DNA sequence: TGTGCCACCAGTGGGCCTAGCGGGGGGGCCTGGAGCACAGATACGCAGTATTTT.

This clone was seen more than once but under ten times. The V call is TRBV5-1, the J call TRBJ2-7; D not certain. Germline V gene sequence: CDR1 SGHRS, CDR2 YFSETQ. This CDR3 contains 13 residues. V gave up 1 base and J gave up 6 bases, with 11 bases separating them. CDR3: CASSLKLETEQYF. CDR3 coding DNA: TGCGCCAGCAGCTTGAAGTTAGAAACCGAGCAGTACTTC. Full variable domain (outside the CDR3, taken from reference TRBV5-1 and TRBJ2-7): KAGVTQTPRYLIKTRGQQVTLSCSPISGHRSVSWYQQTPGQGLQFLFEYFSETQRNKGNFPGRFSGRQFSNSRSEMNVSTLELGDSALYLCASSLKLETEQYFGPGTRLTVT.

V usage is TRBV5-1 and J usage is TRBJ2-2; D is unresolved. CDR1 and CDR2 (germline): SGHRS, YFSETQ. V was clipped by 6 bases and J by 2 bases, with 17 bases between them. The CDR3 has 16 residues. This chain's CDR3 is CASTTALVGNTGELFF. The CDR3 DNA reads TGCGCCAGCACCACAGCTCTTGTGGGCAACACCGGGGAGCTGTTTTTT. Full variable domain (outside the CDR3, taken from reference TRBV5-1 and TRBJ2-2): KAGVTQTPRYLIKTRGQQVTLSCSPISGHRSVSWYQQTPGQGLQFLFEYFSETQRNKGNFPGRFSGRQFSNSRSEMNVSTLELGDSALYLCASTTALVGNTGELFFGEGSRLTVL.

The gene calls are TRBV7-3 and TRBJ2-5; 7 nucleotides align to TRBD2. There are 15 residues in the CDR3. Germline CDR1 reads SGHTA; CDR2 reads FQGTGA. V lost 2 bases, J lost 5 bases, and 8 bases stayed unmatched. CDR3 sequence: CASSLGVTSQETQYF. CDR3 DNA sequence: TGTGCCAGCAGCTTAGGAGTGACTAGCCAGGAGACCCAGTACTTC.

The J gene is TRBJ2-1, the V gene TRBV7-6; D might be TRBD2 (5 bases). Per the germline V gene, CDR1 is SGHVS and CDR2 is FNYEAQ. Trimming left V 3 bases short and J 8 bases short, with 17 bases between. The CDR3 spans 15 residues. Here the CDR3 DNA reads TGTGCCAGCAGCTTGCGGGCCTATTTGGACCATGAGCAGTTCTTC. It translates to CASSLRAYLDHEQFF.

The chain joins TRBV10-3 to TRBJ2-5; perhaps TRBD2 as D (5 bases). V shed 3 bases and J shed 5 bases, with 10 bases lying between them. Germline V gene data show CDR1 as ENHRY and CDR2 as SYGVKD. CDR3 length equals 13 residues. Here the CDR3 reads CAISDAGGETQYF. CDR3 sequence (DNA): TGTGCCATCAGTGACGCGGGTGGCGAGACCCAGTACTTC.

The chain links TRBV28 to TRBJ1-2, with 10 positions matching TRBD1. The CDR3 runs 15 residues. V lost 5 bases, J lost 4 bases, and 7 bases stayed unmatched. Germline CDR1 MDHEN, CDR2 SYDVKM. Here the CDR3 DNA reads TGTGCCAGCAGTACTCCGGGACAGGGGTCCTATGGCTACACCTTC. Amino acid sequence: CASSTPGQGSYGYTF.

This chain joins TRBV6-2 or TRBV6-3 and TRBJ2-3, with TRBD2 identical over 8 bases. This CDR3 has 18 residues. J lost 2 bases, V lost 0 bases, and 10 bases had no gene match. Germline V gives CDR1 MNHEY, CDR2 SVGEGT. CDR3 amino acids: CASSYSSMIAGTTDTQYF. The CDR3 nucleotides are TGTGCCAGCAGTTACTCGAGTATGATAGCGGGGACCACAGATACGCAGTATTTT.

The chain is built from TRBV30 and TRBJ1-6, with 7 bases aligning to TRBD1. V shed 2 bases and J 10 bases; nucleotides not matched to a gene: 8. Germline loops: CDR1 GTSNPN, CDR2 SVGIG (reference sequence). The CDR3 has 14 amino acids. Written as DNA, the CDR3 is TGTGCCTGGAGTCGACAGGGAAGATACTCACCCCTCCACTTT. This sequence encodes CAWSRQGRYSPLHF.

This chain uses TRBV2 with TRBJ2-3; D is perhaps TRBD1 (5 bases). CDR1 SNHLY and CDR2 FYNNEI come from the germline V gene. The CDR3 has 14 amino acids. The V gene lost 8 bases and the J gene lost 1 base, with 13 bases spanning the gap. CDR3 nucleotides: TGTGCCAGCTTAAGGGGTGGGGGCACAGATACGCAGTATTTT. It encodes CASLRGGGTDTQYF.

The table lists this clone with a count of one. This sequence joins TRBV7-2 and TRBJ1-1; no clear D gene. V shed 4 bases and J shed 4 bases, with 10 bases lying between them. This CDR3 has 13 amino acids. Germline CDR1 is SGHTA and CDR2 is FQGNSA. Written as DNA, the CDR3 is TGTGCCAGCAGCTCGCAACACCGCACTGAAGCTTTCTTT. This translates into CASSSQHRTEAFF.

The chain employs TRBV6-1 and TRBJ2-5; TRBD1 might be the D (6 bases). Germline assignment: CDR1 MNHNS and CDR2 SASEGT. Trimming shortened V by 3 bases and J by 2 bases, and 13 bases separated the two germline ends. The CDR3 is made up of 15 amino acids. This chain's CDR3 is CASSEVRGLQETQYF. The CDR3 nucleotides read TGTGCCAGCAGTGAGGTCAGGGGCTTACAAGAGACCCAGTACTTC.

The chain employs TRBV7-9 and TRBJ2-7; perhaps TRBD2 as D (5 bases). CDR3 length equals 16 residues. V was pared by 1 base and J by 0 bases, with 13 bases between. Per the germline V gene, CDR1 is SEHNR and CDR2 is FQNEAQ (reference sequence). The CDR3 reads CASSLVWRHSSYEQYF. The CDR3 region has the DNA TGTGCCAGCAGCTTAGTCTGGAGGCACAGCTCCTACGAGCAGTACTTC.

The J gene is TRBJ1-2, the V gene TRBV3-1 (or the pseudogene TRBV3-2), with 8 positions matching TRBD1. CDR1 and CDR2 (germline): LGHDT, YNNKEL (reference sequence). V shed 2 bases and J 5 bases; nucleotides not matched to a gene: 4. This CDR3 region has 14 residues. The CDR3 here is CASSQQGADYGYTF. CDR3 DNA sequence: TGTGCCAGCAGCCAACAGGGGGCGGATTATGGCTACACCTTC.

The chain links TRBV5-5 to TRBJ2-5; TRBD2 agrees at 11 bases. Losses at the gene ends were 7 bases for V and 7 bases for J; bases not matched to a gene: 12. CDR1 SGHKS and CDR2 YYEKEE come from the germline V gene (reference sequence). The CDR3 spans 15 residues. CDR3 in DNA: TGTGCCAGCGGCAGGACTAGCGGGCAGTCCCCGACCCAGTACTTC. This translates into CASGRTSGQSPTQYF.

The J gene is TRBJ1-6, the V gene TRBV18; a possible D gene is TRBD1 (5 bases). The V end was cut by 1 base, the J end by 5 bases, with 12 bases between. Germline V gene lookup returns CDR1 KGHSH and CDR2 LQKENI. The CDR3 length is 16 residues. This chain's CDR3 is CASSPLGTGDNSPLHF. The CDR3 DNA is TGTGCCAGCTCACCACTAGGAACAGGTGATAATTCACCCCTCCACTTT.

The genes are TRBV7-2 and TRBJ1-2; D is perhaps TRBD1 (5 bases). Trimming removed 0 bases from V and 0 bases from J, with 14 bases in between. The CDR3 loop spans 17 amino acids. The germline V gene encodes CDR1 SGHTA and CDR2 FQGNSA. CDR3 in amino acids: CASSLAPLQATNYGYTF. CDR3 DNA sequence: TGTGCCAGCAGCTTAGCGCCTCTACAGGCGACTAACTATGGCTACACCTTC.

The gene calls are TRBV6-6 and TRBJ2-7; tentative D call: TRBD2 (6 bases). There are 12 residues in the CDR3. V was shortened by 5 bases and J by 6 bases, with 11 bases between the two germline ends. Germline loops: CDR1 MNHNY, CDR2 SVGAGI (reference sequence). CDR3 protein: CASSLLGSEQYF. The CDR3 region has the DNA TGTGCCAGCAGTCTCCTCGGGAGCGAGCAGTACTTC.

This chain uses TRBV7-9 with TRBJ1-1, with TRBD1 matching 8 bases. The length of the CDR3 is 17 residues. Trimming removed 0 bases from V and 1 base from J; junction bases left unmatched: 7. Germline CDR1 reads SEHNR; CDR2 reads FQNEAQ (reference sequence). CDR3 sequence: CASSLALAGQENTEAFF. CDR3 nucleotides: TGTGCCAGCAGCTTAGCGCTGGCGGGACAGGAGAACACTGAAGCTTTCTTT.

The CDR3 here is CASSPPGSEAFF. DNA for the CDR3: TGTGCCAGCAGTCCCCCAGGTTCTGAAGCTTTCTTT. The V and J genes are TRBV28 and TRBJ1-1, with no clear D. This CDR3 is built from 12 residues. Germline values: CDR1 MDHEN, CDR2 SYDVKM. V lost 5 bases, J lost 6 bases, and 10 bases lay in between.

The chain uses TRBV2 and TRBJ2-3, with D perhaps TRBD2 (6 bases). This CDR3 has 13 amino acids. Trimming shortened V by 9 bases and J by 1 base, and 11 bases separated the two germline ends. Germline values: CDR1 SNHLY, CDR2 FYNNEI. DNA for the CDR3: TGTGCCAGTGCGGACTATCGCACAGATACGCAGTATTTT. Amino acids: CASADYRTDTQYF.

The chain couples TRBV7-2 to TRBJ2-3, with D possibly being TRBD2 (7 bases). V was cut by 5 bases and J by 0 bases, with 21 bases left in between. CDR1 SGHTA and CDR2 FQGNSA come from the germline V gene. CDR3 size: 18 residues. The CDR3 sequence is CASSSKGGRTHSTDTQYF. Written as DNA, the CDR3 is TGTGCCAGCAGCAGTAAGGGGGGGAGAACCCATAGCACAGATACGCAGTATTTT.

The genes are TRBV12-5 and TRBJ1-1; 7 bases align to TRBD1. The V gene end was trimmed by 1 base and the J gene end by 1 base; junction bases not matched to a gene: 3. The CDR3 sequence is 15 residues long. From germline, CDR1 is LGHNT and CDR2 FRNRAP. The chain's CDR3 is CASGLGGGGNTEAFF. The CDR3 DNA sequence: TGTGCTAGTGGTTTGGGAGGGGGCGGGAACACTGAAGCTTTCTTT. The variable domain in full, with the rest retrieved from reference TRBV12-5 and TRBJ1-1, is DARVTQTPRHKVTEMGQEVTMRCQPILGHNTVFWYRQTMMQGLELLAYFRNRAPLDDSGMPKDRFSAEMPDATLATLKIQPSEPRDSAVYFCASGLGGGGNTEAFFGQGTRLTVV.

The chain joins TRBV7-2 to TRBJ2-7; 10 nucleotides match TRBD2. Germline CDR1 is SGHTA and CDR2 is FQGNSA. V lost 1 base to trimming and J lost 3 bases; unmatched junction nucleotides: 12. This CDR3 region has 18 residues. This CDR3 is CASSLDLGLAGVSYEQYF. The CDR3 coding sequence is TGTGCCAGCAGCTTAGATCTAGGGCTAGCGGGAGTAAGCTACGAGCAGTACTTC.